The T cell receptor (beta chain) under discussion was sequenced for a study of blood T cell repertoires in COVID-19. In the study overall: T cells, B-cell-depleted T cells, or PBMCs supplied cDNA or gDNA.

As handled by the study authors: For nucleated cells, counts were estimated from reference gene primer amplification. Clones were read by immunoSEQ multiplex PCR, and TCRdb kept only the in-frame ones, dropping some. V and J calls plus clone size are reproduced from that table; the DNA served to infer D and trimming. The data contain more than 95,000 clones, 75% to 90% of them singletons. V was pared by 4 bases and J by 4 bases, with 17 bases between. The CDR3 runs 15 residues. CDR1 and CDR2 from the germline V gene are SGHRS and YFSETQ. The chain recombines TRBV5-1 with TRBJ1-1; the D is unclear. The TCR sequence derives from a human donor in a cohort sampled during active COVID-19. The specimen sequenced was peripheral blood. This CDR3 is CASSPRSAGSTEAFF. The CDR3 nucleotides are TGCGCCAGCAGCCCTAGATCGGCGGGGAGCACTGAAGCTTTCTTT.